A selection of T cell receptor beta chains follows, all from one sample in a study of blood T cells in healthy people across ages. TCRdb re-derived calls from the 5' RACE reads in MiXCR, one entry per CDR3 protein. This table has 750,000 or so distinct CDR3 sequences, just under 25% appearing once. These data also featured in a second study, about T cells of mothers and their children.

The sequenced material came from blood. The receptors stem from a boy under 18 in good health. CDR3s include the opening cysteine and the closing phenylalanine or tryptophan. D genes are given only for firm matches. Expanded clones get a size class; other rows say once, few or many, or leave the size out.

TRBJ2-1,few,NA,TRBV20-1,CSARAQGTTNNEQFF,TGCAGTGCTAGGGCGCAGGGAACCACCAACAATGAGCAGTTCTTC
TRBJ2-5,NA,TRBD1,TRBV4-1,CASSLPGQGVPEYF,TGCGCCAGCAGCCTACCGGGACAGGGAGTGCCGGAGTACTTC
TRBJ2-1,few,NA,TRBV7-9,CASSPGTYGYNEQFF,TGTGCCAGCAGTCCCGGGACATATGGCTACAATGAGCAGTTCTTC
TRBJ2-5,few,TRBD2,TRBV7-2,CASSAGTSGDWETQYF,TGTGCCAGCAGCGCCGGGACTAGCGGGGATTGGGAGACCCAGTACTTC
TRBJ2-7,NA,NA,TRBV5-6,CASSLIFGGQDSYEQYF,TGTGCCAGCAGCTTAATCTTTGGCGGACAAGACTCCTACGAGCAGTACTTC
TRBJ2-5,few,NA,TRBV11-2,CASSSPEAGLFETQYF,TGTGCCAGCAGCTCCCCCGAAGCCGGTTTGTTCGAGACCCAGTACTTC
TRBJ2-7,NA,NA,TRBV7-9,CASSFPQGPPYEQYF,TGTGCCAGCAGCTTCCCACAGGGCCCGCCCTACGAGCAGTACTTC
TRBJ2-1,NA,NA,TRBV28,CATNRADQFF,TGTGCCACTAACAGGGCCGACCAGTTCTTC
TRBJ2-7,NA,NA,TRBV6-2/TRBV6-3,CASSPRLGTTREQYF,TGTGCCAGCAGTCCAAGGCTCGGGACCACCCGCGAGCAGTACTTC
TRBJ1-6,few,TRBD1,TRBV15,CATSNLRGPGNSPLHF,TGTGCCACCAGTAACCTCAGGGGGCCGGGGAACTCACCCCTCCACTTT
TRBJ2-7,few,NA,TRBV14,CASSQRRNYEQYF,TGTGCCAGCAGCCAACGCAGAAACTACGAGCAGTACTTC
TRBJ1-1,few,NA,TRBV12-5,CASGLRQAGTEAFF,TGTGCTAGTGGTTTAAGGCAGGCTGGCACTGAAGCTTTCTTT
TRBJ2-1,NA,TRBD2,TRBV20-1,CSARGMTSGLEQFF,TGCAGTGCTAGAGGTATGACTAGCGGATTGGAGCAGTTCTTC
TRBJ2-5,NA,NA,TRBV6-2/TRBV6-3,CASSYSKERWEKETQYF,TGTGCCAGCAGTTACTCAAAAGAGCGATGGGAGAAAGAGACCCAGTACTTC
TRBJ2-1,NA,NA,TRBV11-2,CASSLVGGTGNEQFF,TGTGCCAGCAGCTTAGTGGGGGGAACGGGCAATGAGCAGTTCTTC
TRBJ2-2,NA,NA,TRBV12-5,CASGPPLEGAGELFF,TGTGCTAGTGGTCCGCCCCTCGAAGGGGCCGGGGAGCTGTTTTTT
TRBJ2-7,NA,TRBD2,TRBV28,CASSLPSGTSGRFSYEQYF,TGTGCCAGCAGTTTACCCTCCGGGACTAGCGGGAGGTTCTCCTACGAGCAGTACTTC
TRBJ2-7,NA,NA,TRBV7-9,CASSWFGQGSVVYF,NA
TRBJ2-3,NA,TRBD2,TRBV7-2,CASSIGTSGDVRGTDTQYF,TGTGCCAGCAGCATCGGGACTAGCGGGGATGTTAGGGGGACAGATACGCAGTATTTT
TRBJ2-7,NA,NA,TRBV29-1,CSVEGRQGGNNEQYF,TGCAGCGTTGAAGGGAGGCAGGGAGGAAATAACGAGCAGTACTTC
TRBJ2-7,once,TRBD1,TRBV20-1,CSAGGQGEAYEQYF,TGCAGTGCTGGAGGACAGGGGGAGGCCTACGAGCAGTACTTC
TRBJ2-3,NA,NA,TRBV29-1,CSVERPAGTDTQYF,TGCAGCGTTGAAAGACCAGCCGGGACAGATACGCAGTATTTT
TRBJ1-2,few,NA,TRBV5-1,CASTRTDGYGYTF,TGCGCCAGCACTCGGACAGACGGCTATGGCTACACTTTC
TRBJ2-1,NA,TRBD1,TRBV6-2/TRBV6-3,CASSSDRANEQFF,TGTGCCAGCAGTTCGGACAGGGCCAATGAGCAGTTCTTC
TRBJ2-7,NA,NA,TRBV4-1,CASSPTPYGSNEQYF,TGCGCCAGCAGCCCTACACCCTACGGCTCGAACGAGCAGTACTTC